These 17 T cell receptor beta chains originate from one sample sequenced in a study of blood T cell repertoires in COVID-19. Some clones are missing from TCRdb's copy, which holds only in-frame ones; the method was immunoSEQ multiplex PCR. The table lists under 60,000 clones, more than 70% of them singletons, with 25% to 30% in the top ten. The sequenced material came from peripheral blood. The receptor source for this set is a woman at least 80 years old with acute or convalescent COVID-19.

This chain connects TRBV6-5 to TRBJ2-3; TRBD2 agrees at 14 bases. The trim removed 5 bases at V and 5 bases at J, leaving 3 bases unmatched. The V gene's germline CDR1 is MNHEY and CDR2 SVGAGI. The CDR3 loop spans 15 amino acids. The CDR3 reads CASSRTSGGKDTQYF. The CDR3 coding sequence is TGTGCCAGCAGTCGGACTAGCGGGGGGAAAGATACGCAGTATTTT.

This chain joins TRBV7-9 and TRBJ1-3, with 10 nucleotides matching TRBD1. From germline, CDR1 is SEHNR and CDR2 FQNEAQ (reference sequence). V was pared by 4 bases and J by 4 bases, with 13 bases of the junction left unmatched. The CDR3 runs 18 residues. The CDR3 reads CASSYVRSGQGRGNTIYF. The CDR3 DNA sequence: TGTGCCAGCAGCTACGTGCGGTCGGGACAGGGGAGGGGAAACACCATATATTTT.

The table lists this clone with a count of one. The chain employs TRBV7-7 and TRBJ1-5; TRBD1 aligns across 7 bases. Germline CDR1 and CDR2: SSHAT and FNYEAQ (reference sequence). The CDR3 has 17 residues. After removal of 5 bases from V and 4 bases from J, the junction contained 14 bases not matched to a gene. As DNA, the CDR3 is TGTGCCAGCAGCAGCACCAGGGGGTTCCAATCGAATCAGCCCCAGCATTTT. It yields the protein CASSSTRGFQSNQPQHF.

The chain employs TRBV6-2 or TRBV6-3 and TRBJ1-6; tentative D call: TRBD1 (6 bases). V gave up 5 bases and J gave up 7 bases, with 15 bases separating them. This CDR3 has 15 amino acids. Germline loops: CDR1 MNHEY, CDR2 SVGEGT. CDR3 bases: TGTGCCAGCAGTCTCAGGACAGCAAGAAATTCACCCCTCCACTTT. Amino acid sequence: CASSLRTARNSPLHF.

The J gene is TRBJ1-2, the V gene TRBV5-6; perhaps TRBD1 as D (6 bases). Germline V CDR1 and CDR2: SGHDT, YYEEEE. The CDR3 totals 13 residues. Trimming shortened V by 4 bases and J by 6 bases, and 13 bases separated the two germline ends. The CDR3 region has the DNA TGTGCCAGCAGCCCGGACAGCAGTAATGGCTACACCTTC. It translates to CASSPDSSNGYTF.

V gene TRBV6-6 combines with J gene TRBJ1-5; D gene unclear. Germline V lookup: CDR1 MNHNY, CDR2 SVGAGI (reference sequence). With 0 bases removed from V and 0 bases from J, the gap between germline ends came to 9 bases. This CDR3 spans 16 amino acids. DNA for the CDR3: TGTGCCAGCAGTTACTCGAGCGGATATAGCAATCAGCCCCAGCATTTT. Translating gives CASSYSSGYSNQPQHF.

The rearrangement uses TRBV6-5 and TRBJ1-1; TRBD1 matches 10 bases. CDR3 length: 14 residues. Germline CDR1 MNHEY, CDR2 SVGAGI. J lost 11 bases, V lost 4 bases, and 10 bases had no gene match. The CDR3 region has the DNA TGTGCCAGCAGTTCGGACAGGGGGGGTAGACGCGCTTTCTTT. This sequence encodes CASSSDRGGRRAFF.

For this clone: The identical CDR3 is also encoded by other nucleotide sequences in the sample. V gene TRBV5-6 combines with J gene TRBJ1-3; 7 bases align to TRBD1. J gave up 3 bases and V 7 bases, and 7 bases lay outside the gene matches. CDR1 and CDR2 from the germline V gene are SGHDT and YYEEEE. CDR3 length: 14 residues. DNA for the CDR3: TGTGCCAGCTCACCCACAGGGGTTGGAAACACCATATATTTT. This codes for CASSPTGVGNTIYF. Supplemented by reference TRBV5-6 and TRBJ1-3, the full variable domain reads DAGVTQSPTHLIKTRGQQVTLRCSPKSGHDTVSWYQQALGQGPQFIFQYYEEEERQRGNFPDRFSGHQFPNYSSELNVNALLLGDSALYLCASSPTGVGNTIYFGEGSWLTVV.

The chain couples TRBV29-1 to TRBJ1-2; 7 nucleotides match TRBD1. The V gene's germline CDR1 is SQVTM and CDR2 ANQGSEA. The V segment lost 3 bases and the J segment 4 bases; nucleotides outside the gene matches: 5. This CDR3 spans 13 amino acids. The CDR3 reads CSVEIQGSYGYTF. The DNA for the CDR3 is TGCAGCGTTGAGATACAGGGGAGCTATGGCTACACCTTC.

V usage is TRBV7-9 and J usage is TRBJ1-2; a weak D match, TRBD1 (6 bases). CDR1 is SEHNR and CDR2 is FQNEAQ in the germline V gene (reference sequence). Trimming left V 1 base short and J 6 bases short, with 12 bases between. The CDR3 has 14 residues. CDR3: CASSLEQGRDGYTF. CDR3 coding DNA: TGTGCCAGCAGCTTAGAACAGGGCCGGGATGGCTACACCTTC.

The genes are TRBV27 and TRBJ2-7; perhaps TRBD2 as D (5 bases). The CDR3 loop spans 13 amino acids. V was trimmed by 10 bases and J by 2 bases, leaving 15 bases between them. Germline assignment: CDR1 MNHEY and CDR2 SMNVEV (reference sequence). The CDR3 loop reads CATSARVTYEQYV. The CDR3 DNA reads as TGTGCCACCTCGGCGAGGGTGACCTACGAGCAGTACGTC.

This rearrangement joins TRBV7-6 to TRBJ2-3; 12 bases fit TRBD2. Trimming removed 5 bases from V and 1 base from J; junction bases left unmatched: 4. CDR3 size: 16 residues. Germline values: CDR1 SGHVS, CDR2 FNYEAQ. CDR3 protein: CASSGRLAGGTDTQYF. The CDR3 nucleotides are TGTGCCAGCAGCGGAAGACTAGCGGGGGGCACAGATACGCAGTATTTT.

The CDR3 here is CASGPTGYGYTF. The CDR3 DNA reads TGTGCTAGTGGGCCGACAGGGTATGGCTACACCTTC. J is TRBJ1-2 and V is TRBV12-5; 7 bases agree with TRBD1. J was trimmed by 5 bases and V by 6 bases; bases with no gene match: 3. Germline V gives CDR1 LGHNT, CDR2 FRNRAP. The CDR3 covers 12 residues.

The chain is built from TRBV28 and TRBJ2-7, with TRBD2 as a possible D gene (5 bases). The ends were cut back, 10 bases at V and 3 bases at J, with 16 bases in the middle. Germline V CDR1 and CDR2: MDHEN, SYDVKM. The CDR3 runs to 13 residues. CDR3 sequence reads: CATSDGGRYEQYF. The CDR3 DNA reads as TGTGCCACCTCGGACGGAGGACGCTACGAGCAGTACTTC. Combining the CDR3 with reference TRBV28 and TRBJ2-7 gives the whole variable domain DVKVTQSSRYLVKRTGEKVFLECVQDMDHENMFWYRQDPGLGLRLIYFSYDVKMKEKGDIPEGYSVSREKKERFSLILESASTNQTSMYLCATSDGGRYEQYFGPGTRLTVT.

This clone has just a few counts. The chain couples TRBV11-1 to TRBJ2-5; TRBD2 matches 10 bases. The V gene end was trimmed by 6 bases and the J gene end by 4 bases; junction bases not matched to a gene: 8. The CDR3 covers 15 residues. Germline assignment: CDR1 SGHAT and CDR2 FQDESV (reference sequence). CDR3 loop: CASSERTSGAETQYF. The CDR3 nucleotides are TGTGCCAGCAGTGAACGAACTAGCGGGGCAGAGACCCAGTACTTC.

This chain connects TRBV6-9 to TRBJ1-1; 8 bases are a match to TRBD1. Germline loops: CDR1 MNHGY, CDR2 SVAAGI. This CDR3 is built from 13 residues. Trimming cost V 3 bases and J 5 bases; bases outside gene matches: 2. The CDR3 DNA reads as TGTGCCAGCAGTTACAGGGGGCCAACTGAAGCTTTCTTT. It specifies CASSYRGPTEAFF.

The chain recombines TRBV5-4 with TRBJ2-1, with TRBD2 matching 7 bases. The junction had 10 bases not matched to a gene; V was cut back by 4 bases and J by 3 bases. The CDR3 sequence is 16 residues long. Per germline, CDR1 SGHNT and CDR2 YYREEE (reference sequence). For the CDR3, the DNA is TGTGCCAGCAGCCCGGCGGGCGGGGGACTCTACAATGAGCAGTTCTTC. This encodes CASSPAGGGLYNEQFF.